This T cell receptor (beta chain) was identified during a study of T cells expressing NK-cell markers. Overall study context: The TCR beta repertoires were obtained from sorted CD3+CD56+NKG2C+, CD3+CD56+NKG2C- and CD3+CD56-NKG2C+ T cells. Findings of the study overall: There were four donors in whom these clonotypes also led the CD3+CD56-NKG2C+ fraction.

With respect to this clonotype: The antigen is unknown.

A 5'RACE template switching approach incorporating UMIs was used to make TCR beta cDNA. TCRdb reanalyzed the 5' RACE reads and collapses them to one entry per CDR3 protein, without DNA. The ten top clones account for under 6.5%, within a sample of about 380,000 distinct CDR3 sequences. Per the germline V gene, CDR1 is DFQATT and CDR2 is SNEGSKA (reference sequence). The CDR3 runs 12 residues. V gene TRBV20-1 combines with J gene TRBJ2-7; TCRdb's D gene call, TRBD1, goes unchecked for lack of DNA. The sequence came from a man aged 18 to 69 in good health. Sequencing was done on a sample of blood T cells: a sorted CD56 or NKG2C T cell subset, CD4+ or CD8+ T cells, or bulk PBMC T cells (not recorded which). The CDR3 sequence: CSGRLGAYEQYF.